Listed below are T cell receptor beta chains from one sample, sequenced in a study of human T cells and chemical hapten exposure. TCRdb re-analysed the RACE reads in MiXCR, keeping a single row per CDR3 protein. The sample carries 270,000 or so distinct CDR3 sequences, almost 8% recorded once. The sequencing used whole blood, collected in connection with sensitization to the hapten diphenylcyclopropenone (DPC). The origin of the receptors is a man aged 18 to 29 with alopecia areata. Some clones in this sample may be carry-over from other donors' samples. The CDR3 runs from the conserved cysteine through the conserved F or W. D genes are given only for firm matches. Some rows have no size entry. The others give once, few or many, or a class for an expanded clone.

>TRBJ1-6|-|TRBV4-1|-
TGCGCCAGCAGCCAAGAGGGACACCTCCAGGGTTCACCCCTCCACTTT
CASSQEGHLQGSPLHF
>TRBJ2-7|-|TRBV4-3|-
TGCGCCAGCAAGGGGCCGGCCTACGAGCAGTACTTC
CASKGPAYEQYF
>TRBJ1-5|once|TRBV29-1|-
TGCGGCGTAGCTGGGACGGGAAATCAGCCCCAGCATTTT
CGVAGTGNQPQHF
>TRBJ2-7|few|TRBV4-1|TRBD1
TGCGCCAGCAGCCTCGGGGGTACAGGGGGGAGGGAGCAGTACTTC
CASSLGGTGGREQYF
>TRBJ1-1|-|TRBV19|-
TGTGCCAGTAGTGGCAATCGGGCTCCGAACACTGAAGCTTTCTTT
CASSGNRAPNTEAFF
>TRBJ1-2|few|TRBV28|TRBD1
TGTGCCAGCAGTTTAACCGACAGGGGTAGGGACTATGGCTACACCTTC
CASSLTDRGRDYGYTF
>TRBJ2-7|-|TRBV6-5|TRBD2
TGTGCCAGCAGAATAGCGGGGGGGAACTACGAGCAGTACTTC
CASRIAGGNYEQYF
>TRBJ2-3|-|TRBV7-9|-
TGTGCCAGCAGCCCGGGACGGGCCGCGACAGATACGCAGTATTTT
CASSPGRAATDTQYF
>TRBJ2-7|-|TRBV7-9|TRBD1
TGTGCCAGCAGCCGAAGGGGACAGGGCTTCGGCGAGCAGTACTTC
CASSRRGQGFGEQYF
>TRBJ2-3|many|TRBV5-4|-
TGTGCCAGCAGCTTGGACGGGGGCTGGACAGATACGCAGTATTTT
CASSLDGGWTDTQYF
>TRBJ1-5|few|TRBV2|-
TGTGCCAGCAGTGAAAAGGGCCGAGCAAATCAGCCCCAGCATTTT
CASSEKGRANQPQHF
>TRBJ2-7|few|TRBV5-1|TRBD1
TGCGCCAGCAGCTTCGTCGGGACAGGGGCCTACGAGCAGTACTTC
CASSFVGTGAYEQYF
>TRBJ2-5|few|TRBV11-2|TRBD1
TGTGCCAGCAGCCGAGACAGGGGAAGCGGAGAGACCCAGTACTTC
CASSRDRGSGETQYF
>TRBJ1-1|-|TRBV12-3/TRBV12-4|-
TGTGCCAGCAGTTTATGGGACACGGGGAACACTGAAGCTTTCTTT
CASSLWDTGNTEAFF
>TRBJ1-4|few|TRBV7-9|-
TGTGCCAGCAGCTACAGCTTTAGAGCTGAAAAACTGTTTTTT
CASSYSFRAEKLFF
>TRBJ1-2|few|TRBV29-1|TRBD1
TGCAGCGTGGGACAGGAAAATGGCTACACCTTC
CSVGQENGYTF
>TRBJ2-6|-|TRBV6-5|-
TGTGCCAGCAGTTATTCAGGGGCTGGGGCCAACGTCCTGACTTTC
CASSYSGAGANVLTF
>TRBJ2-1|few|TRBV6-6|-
TGTGCCAGCAGTTACCCTTCCGGGCTAAATAATGAGCAGTTCTTC
CASSYPSGLNNEQFF
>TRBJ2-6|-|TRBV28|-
TGTGCCAGCACCTTTCGGGTTGGCTCTGGGGCCAACGTCCTGACTTTC
CASTFRVGSGANVLTF
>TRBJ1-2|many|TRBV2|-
TGTGCCAGCAGTGAATCAGGGTTACGTGGCTACACCTTC
CASSESGLRGYTF
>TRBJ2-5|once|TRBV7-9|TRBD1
TGTGCCAGCAGCCGACAGGGCCCGAAAGAGACCCAGTACTTC
CASSRQGPKETQYF
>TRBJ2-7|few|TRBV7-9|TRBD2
TGTGCCAGCAGCTTAAGAAGGGCTAGCGGGACCTACGAGCAGTACTTC
CASSLRRASGTYEQYF
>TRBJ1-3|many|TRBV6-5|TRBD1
TGTGCCAGCAGTACGACCTGGACAGGGACCATATATTTT
CASSTTWTGTIYF
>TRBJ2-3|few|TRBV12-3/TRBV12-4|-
TGTGCCAGCGCCACAGATACGCAGTATTTT
CASATDTQYF
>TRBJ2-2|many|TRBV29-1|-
TGCAGCGTTGAAGCTCCGGGTATAGGGACCGGGGAGCTGTTTTTT
CSVEAPGIGTGELFF
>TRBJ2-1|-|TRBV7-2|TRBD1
TGTGCCAGCAGCTCCGGACAGGGGACTTACAATGAGCAGTTCTTC
CASSSGQGTYNEQFF
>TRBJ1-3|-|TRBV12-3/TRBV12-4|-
TGTGCCAGCAGAAGGACACGGACAACCTCTGGAAACACCATATATTTT
CASRRTRTTSGNTIYF